These 24 T cell receptor beta chains share one sample of origin, sequenced in a study of vaccination and CD4 T cells after COVID-19. The Oncomine TCR Beta short-read assay sequenced DNA from cultured CD4+ T cells. TCRdb independently ran MiXCR on the PCR reads; one entry per CDR3 protein. The sample has around 18,000 distinct CDR3 sequences, 35% seen once; the top ten hold about 15%. Treatment defined: 10-day PBMC culture with coronavirus spike peptide pools or control peptides (ViraFEST assay). These receptors have no identified antigens. The source material was cultured CD4+ T cells from blood. The receptors were sampled from a human donor with COVID-19.

This clonotype was seen only a few times. The chain joins TRBV6-1 to TRBJ2-5; D perhaps matches TRBD2 (5 bases). V was trimmed by 8 bases and J by 5 bases, leaving 12 bases between them. CDR3 size: 12 residues. CDR1 MNHNS and CDR2 SASEGT come from the germline V gene. The CDR3 sequence is CASEQWEETQYF. The CDR3 DNA reads as TGTGCCAGCGAGCAATGGGAGGAGACCCAGTACTTC.

This chain joins TRBV11-2 and TRBJ2-3; a weak D match, TRBD2 (6 bases). Trimming removed 0 bases at V and 5 bases at J, with 12 bases between. The CDR3 has 15 residues. Germline CDR1 and CDR2: SGHAT and FQNNGV. The CDR3 protein is CASSLDRGARDTQYF. The CDR3 region has the DNA TGTGCCAGCAGCTTAGATCGCGGGGCCAGAGATACGCAGTATTTT.

This clonotype was seen only a few times. The gene calls are TRBV6-1 and TRBJ2-1, with 16 bases identical to TRBD2. Trimming cost V 7 bases and J 5 bases; bases outside gene matches: 8. The germline gives CDR1 MNHNS, CDR2 SASEGT. The CDR3 length is 17 residues. CDR3 in DNA: TGTGCCAGCAAGGGACTAGCGGGGGGGAACACTAACAATGAGCAGTTCTTC. Its protein product is CASKGLAGGNTNNEQFF.

The chain combines TRBV10-2 with TRBJ2-3; D not certain. Trimming took off 7 bases at V and 2 bases at J, with 13 bases between the two ends. CDR1 and CDR2 (germline): WSHSY, SAAADI. The CDR3 spans 14 residues. CDR3 DNA sequence: TGCGCCAGCACTCCGGTGGAGCCCACAGATACGCAGTATTTT. This sequence encodes CASTPVEPTDTQYF.

This clonotype occurred a few times. The V and J genes are TRBV10-2 and TRBJ1-2; D possibly corresponds to TRBD1 (5 bases). V shed 2 bases and J shed 4 bases, with 11 bases lying between them. This CDR3 contains 14 residues. The germline V gene has CDR1 WSHSY and CDR2 SAAADI. The CDR3, as DNA: TGCGCCAGCAGTGAGGAGGGAAGGGGCTATGGCTACACCTTC. The encoded protein is CASSEEGRGYGYTF.

The chain uses TRBV10-1 and TRBJ2-1, with TRBD2 matching over 10 bases. V lost 7 bases to trimming and J lost 7 bases; unmatched junction nucleotides: 10. The CDR3 has 15 amino acids. CDR1 WNHNN and CDR2 SYGVQD come from the germline V gene (reference sequence). CDR3 DNA sequence: TGCGCCAGCATGTCCAGCGGGGGGGCGGGGAATGAGCAGTTCTTC. This gives the protein CASMSSGGAGNEQFF.

This rearrangement joins TRBV24-1 to TRBJ2-5; TRBD2 agrees at 7 bases. Germline V CDR1 and CDR2: KGHDR, SFDVKD. The V and J ends lost 3 bases and 13 bases, in that order; junction bases with no gene match: 4. CDR3 length: 11 residues. CDR3 amino acids: CATSDLTSLYF. CDR3 DNA sequence: TGTGCCACCAGTGATCTGACTAGCCTGTACTTC.

Note on this clonotype: At one boundary the junction diverges from the germline segment, which might be a read error. This rearrangement joins TRBV5-3 to TRBJ1-2; D is ambiguous. TRBV5-3 is designated an ORF whose function remains uncertain. The CDR3 is 14 amino acids. CDR3 sequence (DNA): TGTGCCAGCAGCTTGAAGAACGGGAACTATGGCTACACCTTC. Translation gives CASSLKNGNYGYTF.

The CDR3 bases are TGTGCCAGCAGTAGGGACAGGGTAAATGAAAAACTGTTTTTT. Translating it yields CASSRDRVNEKLFF. The rearrangement uses TRBV2 and TRBJ1-4; TRBD1 agrees at 9 bases. This CDR3 is 14 amino acids long. J lost 5 bases, V lost 5 bases, and 3 bases had no gene match. The germline gives CDR1 SNHLY, CDR2 FYNNEI.

The chain links TRBV20-1 to TRBJ2-3; TRBD2 matches 9 bases. Germline loops: CDR1 DFQATT, CDR2 SNEGSKA (reference sequence). With V trimmed by 3 bases and J by 1 base, 5 bases remained unmatched. The CDR3 is 15 amino acids. CDR3 amino acids: CSASELAGGTDTQYF. DNA of the CDR3: TGCAGTGCTAGTGAGTTAGCGGGGGGCACAGATACGCAGTATTTT.

The gene calls are TRBV25-1 and TRBJ2-5, with 8 positions matching TRBD2. The germline gives CDR1 MGHDK, CDR2 SYGVNS. V shed 1 base, J shed 5 bases, and the junction held 9 bases outside the gene matches. This CDR3 region has 16 residues. CDR3 amino acids: CASSESRGGAGETQYF. DNA for the CDR3: TGTGCCAGCAGTGAATCTCGGGGGGGCGCGGGGGAGACCCAGTACTTC. Complete variable domain (other parts from reference TRBV25-1 and TRBJ2-5): EADIYQTPRYLVIGTGKKITLECSQTMGHDKMYWYQQDPGMELHLIHYSYGVNSTEKGDLSSESTVSRIRTEHFPLTLESARPSHTSQYLCASSESRGGAGETQYFGPGTRLLVL.

The sample holds a few counts of this clonotype. V is TRBV27 and J is TRBJ2-3, with 8 bases matching TRBD1. Germline CDR1 is MNHEY and CDR2 is SMNVEV (reference sequence). This CDR3 has 15 amino acids. V was pared by 7 bases and J by 0 bases, with 6 bases of the junction left unmatched. The CDR3 spells CASTPQGASTDTQYF. CDR3 coding DNA: TGTGCCAGCACCCCCCAGGGGGCTAGCACAGATACGCAGTATTTT.

The chain links TRBV14 to TRBJ1-5; 8 bases line up with TRBD1. This CDR3 has 15 amino acids. Germline V gene lookup returns CDR1 SGHDN and CDR2 FVKESK. After removal of 3 bases from V and 3 bases from J, the junction contained 4 bases not matched to a gene. CDR3 in DNA: TGTGCCAGCAGCCAGGGGACAGGAGCCAATCAGCCCCAGCATTTT. Translating it yields CASSQGTGANQPQHF.

This clonotype was observed a handful of times. V and J are TRBV6-1 and TRBJ1-2; D might be TRBD1 (5 bases). V was cut by 5 bases and J by 7 bases, with 14 bases left in between. Germline V lookup: CDR1 MNHNS, CDR2 SASEGT. CDR3 length equals 13 residues. The CDR3 protein is CASSQTGGVGYTF. In DNA form, the CDR3 reads TGTGCCAGCAGTCAGACGGGGGGAGTTGGCTACACCTTC.

V gene TRBV27 combines with J gene TRBJ2-6, with 12 nucleotides matching TRBD1. V lost 2 bases, J lost 3 bases, and 5 bases stayed unmatched. The germline V gene has CDR1 MNHEY and CDR2 SMNVEV (reference sequence). This CDR3 has 18 residues. DNA of the CDR3: TGTGCCAGCAGTTTACTGGGGACAGGGGGCTTTGGGGCCAACGTCCTGACTTTC. It yields the protein CASSLLGTGGFGANVLTF.

This clonotype turned up a few times. The CDR3: CASRTDSLLTQYF. Here the CDR3 DNA reads TGTGCCAGCAGAACCGACTCCCTTTTGACCCAGTACTTC. V usage is TRBV2 and J usage is TRBJ2-5, with no clear D. The CDR3 contains 13 residues. V was clipped by 6 bases and J by 7 bases, with 15 bases between them. Germline values: CDR1 SNHLY, CDR2 FYNNEI.

The chain recombines TRBV7-8 with TRBJ2-1, with 16 bases identical to TRBD2. The CDR3 is 17 amino acids. V dropped 5 bases and J dropped 9; count of bases not matched to a gene: 10. The germline V gene encodes CDR1 SGHVS and CDR2 FQNEAQ. The CDR3 bases are TGTGCCAGCAGCGCCAAGGGACTAGCGGGGGGGCAGGGTGAGCAGTTCTTC. Its translation: CASSAKGLAGGQGEQFF.

This CDR3 is CASRQPWGNTIYF. CDR3 nucleotides: TGTGCCAGCAGGCAGCCCTGGGGAAACACCATATATTTT. The V and J genes are TRBV6-1 and TRBJ1-3; D call uncertain. This CDR3 spans 13 amino acids. The V gene's germline CDR1 is MNHNS and CDR2 SASEGT. V gave up 6 bases and J gave up 4 bases, with 10 bases separating them.

The count of this clonotype is one. The chain employs TRBV5-5 and TRBJ2-5; perhaps TRBD1 as D (6 bases). V was trimmed by 3 bases and J by 2 bases, leaving 14 bases between them. Germline V CDR1 and CDR2: SGHKS, YYEKEE (reference sequence). The CDR3 contains 15 residues. The CDR3 reads CASSYQTGIQETQYF. CDR3 DNA: TGTGCCAGCAGCTATCAGACAGGAATACAAGAGACCCAGTACTTC.

V and J are TRBV6-2 or TRBV6-3 and TRBJ1-4; 9 bases line up with TRBD1. The V segment lost 6 bases and the J segment 7 bases; nucleotides outside the gene matches: 21. CDR3 length equals 19 residues. Germline loops: CDR1 MNHEY, CDR2 SVGEGT. The CDR3 sequence: CASSPRRDRESVVGEKLFF. CDR3 sequence (DNA): TGTGCCAGCAGCCCACGCCGGGACAGGGAGTCCGTTGTCGGTGAAAAACTGTTTTTT.

This chain uses TRBV6-1 with TRBJ1-1; D is uncertain. Looked up from germline, CDR1 is MNHNS and CDR2 is SASEGT. Deletions cut 8 bases from V and 6 bases from J, with 7 bases between. This CDR3 has 10 amino acids. This chain's CDR3 is CASRVSEAFF. For the CDR3, the DNA is TGTGCCAGCCGAGTTTCTGAAGCTTTCTTT.

The rearrangement links TRBV10-2 to TRBJ2-6; 7 bases line up with TRBD1. V trimming: 2 bases; J trimming: 0 bases; junction bases outside the gene matches: 16. The CDR3 runs to 21 residues. CDR1 is WSHSY, CDR2 SAAADI, per germline. The CDR3 sequence is CASSEQNRGRLTTSGANVLTF. CDR3 nucleotide sequence: TGCGCCAGCAGTGAGCAAAACAGGGGCCGCTTAACAACCTCTGGGGCCAACGTCCTGACTTTC.

This clonotype appeared a few times. The V and J genes are TRBV12-3 or TRBV12-4 and TRBJ1-1, with TRBD1 matching over 12 bases. The junction had 5 bases not matched to a gene; V was cut back by 5 bases and J by 4 bases. CDR3 length: 15 amino acids. In DNA form, the CDR3 reads TGTGCCAGCAGTGGGACAGGGGGCCTAATCACTGAAGCTTTCTTT. Translating it yields CASSGTGGLITEAFF.

By share, this clonotype counts as medium-sized. The V and J genes are TRBV15 and TRBJ1-5; no clear D. V shed 0 bases and J shed 2 bases, with 11 bases lying between them. This CDR3 spans 16 amino acids. CDR1 is LNHNV and CDR2 is YYDKDF in the germline V gene (reference sequence). The CDR3, as DNA: TGTGCCACCAGCAGAGAAGGGTACGGCCGCAATCAGCCCCAGCATTTT. It codes for CATSREGYGRNQPQHF.